This T cell receptor (beta chain) originates from a study of T cells in Graves' hyperthyroidism and ophthalmopathy. Study context: Peripheral blood was secured at the point of initial diagnosis, before any treatment. Study-level results: Most clonotypes expanded in the thyroid (above 0.001) were also present in blood.

Amplified TCR beta CDR3 regions derived from RNA transcripts. Initially, a first-round RT-PCR of the TCR CDR3 employed the HTBI primer set. TCRdb re-called the multiplex PCR reads through MiXCR, storing one row per CDR3 protein. The table shows around 260,000 distinct CDR3 sequences, with about 25% occurring only once. Per the germline V gene, CDR1 is LGHNA and CDR2 is YNFKEQ. This CDR3 contains 14 residues. Deletions cut 0 bases from V and 3 bases from J, with 8 bases between. As concerns this clonotype: Its antigen remains unidentified.

Diagnoses were established using clinical symptoms, serum thyroxine and TRAb, thyroid ultrasound and orbital computed tomography. The authors took PBMCs from 10 ml fresh peripheral blood. The TCR was taken from a middle-aged man with Graves' hyperthyroidism that later progressed to Graves' ophthalmopathy. This rearrangement joins TRBV4-2 to TRBJ1-1; TRBD1 is a possible D gene (5 bases). Sequenced material: blood. DNA for the CDR3: TGTGCCAGCAGCCAAGACGGGGGATACACTGAAGCTTTCTTT. It codes for CASSQDGGYTEAFF.